What follows describes a single T cell receptor beta chain. The record originates from a study of monozygotic twins with inflammatory bowel disease. The CDR3 totals 23 residues. The V gene's germline CDR1 is SGHRS and CDR2 YFSETQ. TCRdb processed the 5' RACE reads again and assigns one entry to each CDR3 protein, with no DNA. The table lists a few hundred thousand distinct CDR3 sequences. The chain joins TRBV5-1 to TRBJ2-7; with no DNA, the TCRdb D assignment of TRBD1 cannot be verified. The sequence was obtained from a human donor with ulcerative colitis or Crohn's disease, or a healthy co-twin of an affected twin (not recorded which). The sequencing input was blood. The CDR3: CASSFVLRFKRQGVAPAAYEQYF. Variable domain in full (rest from reference TRBV5-1 and TRBJ2-7): KAGVTQTPRYLIKTRGQQVTLSCSPISGHRSVSWYQQTPGQGLQFLFEYFSETQRNKGNFPGRFSGRQFSNSRSEMNVSTLELGDSALYLCASSFVLRFKRQGVAPAAYEQYFGPGTRLTVT.